This T cell receptor (beta chain) was identified in a study of cytomegalovirus exposure and HLA in healthy donors. Overall study context: An earlier analysis identified under 130 million unique TCR beta sequences in 170 million or so T cells. Early released data comprised some 91 million unique TCRs from HLA-typed donors.

The primer mix had 60 Vbeta and 13 Jbeta primers. Sequenced by immunoSEQ multiplex PCR; TCRdb stores in-frame clones only, minus some. The data show 70,000 to 85,000 clones, roughly 65% seen once. Broader study findings: A later look showed TCR association rates differing by HLA locus, highest for DRB1 and lowest for HLA-C. Presence/absence analysis assumed near-uniform sequencing depth across donors.

The CDR3 is 14 amino acids. Germline V gene data show CDR1 as SGHTS and CDR2 as YDEGEE. After removal of 5 bases from V and 8 bases from J, the junction contained 9 bases not matched to a gene. There are a few counts of this clone. Its specificity is not known. The chain links TRBV5-8 to TRBJ2-1; 8 positions agree with TRBD2. This sequence was found in a male donor in good health and CMV-seropositive. Material for sequencing was PBMCs. CDR3 DNA: TGTGCCAGCAGAGTTCCAGCGGGAGTAGATGAGCAGTTCTTC. It specifies CASRVPAGVDEQFF.